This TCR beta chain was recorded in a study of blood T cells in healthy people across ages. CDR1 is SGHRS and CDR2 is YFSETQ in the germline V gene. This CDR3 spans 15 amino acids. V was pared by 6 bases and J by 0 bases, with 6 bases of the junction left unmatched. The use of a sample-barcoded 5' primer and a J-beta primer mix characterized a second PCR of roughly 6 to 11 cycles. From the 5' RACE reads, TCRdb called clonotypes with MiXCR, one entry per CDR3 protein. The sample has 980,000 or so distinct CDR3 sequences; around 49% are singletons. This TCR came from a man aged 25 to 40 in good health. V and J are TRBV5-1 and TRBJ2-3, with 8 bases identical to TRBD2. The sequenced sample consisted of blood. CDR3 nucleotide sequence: TGCGCCAGCACGTCACTAGCGGCTAGCACAGATACGCAGTATTTT. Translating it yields CASTSLAASTDTQYF.